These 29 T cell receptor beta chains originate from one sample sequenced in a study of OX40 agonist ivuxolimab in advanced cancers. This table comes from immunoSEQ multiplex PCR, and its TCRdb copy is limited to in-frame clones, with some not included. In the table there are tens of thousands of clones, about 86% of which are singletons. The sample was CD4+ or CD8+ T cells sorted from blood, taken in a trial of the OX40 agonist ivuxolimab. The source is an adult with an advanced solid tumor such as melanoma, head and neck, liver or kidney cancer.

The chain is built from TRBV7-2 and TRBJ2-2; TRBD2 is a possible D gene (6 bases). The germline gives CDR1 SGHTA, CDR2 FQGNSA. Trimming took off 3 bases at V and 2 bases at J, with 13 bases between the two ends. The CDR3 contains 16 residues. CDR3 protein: CASSFQPGLNTGELFF. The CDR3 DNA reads TGTGCCAGCAGCTTCCAACCGGGACTTAACACCGGGGAGCTGTTTTTT.

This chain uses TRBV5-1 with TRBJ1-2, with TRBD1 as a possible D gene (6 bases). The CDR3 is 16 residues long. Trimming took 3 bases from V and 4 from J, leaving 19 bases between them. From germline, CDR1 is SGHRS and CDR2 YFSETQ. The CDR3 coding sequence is TGCGCCAGCAGCTCGTCCTGGACAGTAAACACCTATGGCTACACCTTC. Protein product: CASSSSWTVNTYGYTF.

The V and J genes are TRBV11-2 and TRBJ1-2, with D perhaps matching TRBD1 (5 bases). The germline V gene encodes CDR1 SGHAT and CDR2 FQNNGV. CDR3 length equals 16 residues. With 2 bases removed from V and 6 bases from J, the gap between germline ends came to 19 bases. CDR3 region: CASSLPTDRSGHGYTF. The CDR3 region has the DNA TGTGCCAGCAGCTTACCTACCGACCGCTCAGGGCATGGCTACACCTTC.

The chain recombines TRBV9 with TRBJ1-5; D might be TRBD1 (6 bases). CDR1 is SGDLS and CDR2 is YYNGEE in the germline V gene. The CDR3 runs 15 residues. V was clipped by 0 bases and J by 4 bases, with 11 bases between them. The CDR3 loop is CASSVGGGRNQPQHF. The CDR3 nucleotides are TGTGCCAGCAGCGTAGGAGGGGGAAGGAATCAGCCCCAGCATTTT.

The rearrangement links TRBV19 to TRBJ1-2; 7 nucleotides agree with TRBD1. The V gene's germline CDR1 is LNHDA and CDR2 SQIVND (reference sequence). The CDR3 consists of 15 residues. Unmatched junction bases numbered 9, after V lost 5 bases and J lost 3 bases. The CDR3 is CASSLTGRGDYGYTF. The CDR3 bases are TGTGCCAGTAGTTTGACAGGGCGGGGCGACTATGGCTACACCTTC.

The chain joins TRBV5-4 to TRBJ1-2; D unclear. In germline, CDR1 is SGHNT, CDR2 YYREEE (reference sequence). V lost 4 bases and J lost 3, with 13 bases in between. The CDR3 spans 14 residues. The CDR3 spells CASSLPQAYYGYTF. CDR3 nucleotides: TGTGCCAGCAGCCTACCCCAGGCCTACTATGGCTACACCTTC.

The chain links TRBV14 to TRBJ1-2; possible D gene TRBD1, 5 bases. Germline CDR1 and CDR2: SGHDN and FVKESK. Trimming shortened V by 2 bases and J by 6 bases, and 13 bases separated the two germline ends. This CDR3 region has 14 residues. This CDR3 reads CASSQQGRRDGYTF. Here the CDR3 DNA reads TGTGCCAGCAGCCAACAGGGTAGACGGGATGGCTACACCTTC.

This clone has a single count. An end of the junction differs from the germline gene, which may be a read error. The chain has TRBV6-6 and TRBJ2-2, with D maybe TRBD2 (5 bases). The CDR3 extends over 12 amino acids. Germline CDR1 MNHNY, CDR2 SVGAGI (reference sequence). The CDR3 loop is CASSYGNRGAVF. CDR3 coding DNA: TGTGCCAGCAGTTACGGAAACCGGGGAGCTGTTTTT.

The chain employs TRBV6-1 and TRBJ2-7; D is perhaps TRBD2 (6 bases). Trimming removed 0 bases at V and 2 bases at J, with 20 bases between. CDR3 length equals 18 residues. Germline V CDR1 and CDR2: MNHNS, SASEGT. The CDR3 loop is CASSEALGGGALPYEQYF. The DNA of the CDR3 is TGTGCCAGCAGTGAAGCGCTGGGGGGTGGGGCCCTGCCCTACGAGCAGTACTTC.

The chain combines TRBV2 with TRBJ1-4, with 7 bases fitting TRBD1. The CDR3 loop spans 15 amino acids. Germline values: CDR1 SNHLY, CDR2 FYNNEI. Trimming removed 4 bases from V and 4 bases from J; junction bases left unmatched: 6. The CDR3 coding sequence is TGTGCCAGCAGTGCGAGACAGGGCGGTAATGAAAAACTGTTTTTT. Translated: CASSARQGGNEKLFF. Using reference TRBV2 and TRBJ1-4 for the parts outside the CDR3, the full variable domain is EPEVTQTPSHQVTQMGQEVILRCVPISNHLYFYWYRQILGQKVEFLVSFYNNEISEKSEIFDDQFSVERPDGSNFTLKIRSTKLEDSAMYFCASSARQGGNEKLFFGSGTQLSVL.

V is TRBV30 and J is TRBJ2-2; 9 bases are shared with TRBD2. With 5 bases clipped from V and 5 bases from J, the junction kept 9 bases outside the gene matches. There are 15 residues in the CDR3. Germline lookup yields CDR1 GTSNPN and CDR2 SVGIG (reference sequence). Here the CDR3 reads CAWGRRGGRTGELFF. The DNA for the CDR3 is TGTGCCTGGGGCCGGCGGGGGGGTAGAACCGGGGAGCTGTTTTTT.

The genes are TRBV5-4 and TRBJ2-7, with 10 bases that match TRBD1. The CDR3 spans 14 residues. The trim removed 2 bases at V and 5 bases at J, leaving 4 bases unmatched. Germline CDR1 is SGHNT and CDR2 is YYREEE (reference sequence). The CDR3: CASSFDRGRDEQYF. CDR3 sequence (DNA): TGTGCCAGCAGCTTTGACAGGGGGCGCGACGAGCAGTACTTC.

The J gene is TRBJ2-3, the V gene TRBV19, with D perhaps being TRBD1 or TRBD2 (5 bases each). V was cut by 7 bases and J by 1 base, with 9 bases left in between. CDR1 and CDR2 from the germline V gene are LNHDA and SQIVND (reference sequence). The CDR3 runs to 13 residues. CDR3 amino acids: CASKGTGTDTQYF. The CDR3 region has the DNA TGTGCCAGTAAAGGGACGGGCACAGATACGCAGTATTTT.

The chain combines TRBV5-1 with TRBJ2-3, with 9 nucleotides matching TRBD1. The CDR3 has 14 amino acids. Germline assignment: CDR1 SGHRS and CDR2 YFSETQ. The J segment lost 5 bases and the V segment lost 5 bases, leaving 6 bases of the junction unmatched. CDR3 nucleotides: TGCGCCAGCAGAAGGGGACAGGGTGGAGATACGCAGTATTTT. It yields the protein CASRRGQGGDTQYF.

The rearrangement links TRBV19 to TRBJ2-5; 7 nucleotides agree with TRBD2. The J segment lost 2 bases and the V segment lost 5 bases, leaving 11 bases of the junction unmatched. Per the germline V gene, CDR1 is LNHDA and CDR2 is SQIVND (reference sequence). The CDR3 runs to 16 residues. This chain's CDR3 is CASSGRGLSLQETQYF. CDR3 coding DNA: TGTGCCAGTAGTGGGAGGGGACTCTCCTTACAAGAGACCCAGTACTTC.

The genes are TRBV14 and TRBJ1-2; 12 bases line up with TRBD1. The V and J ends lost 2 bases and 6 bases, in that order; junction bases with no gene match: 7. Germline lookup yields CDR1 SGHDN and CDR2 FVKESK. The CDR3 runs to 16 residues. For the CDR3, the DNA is TGTGCCAGCAGCCAACTCACCGGGACAGGGGGCGATGGCTACACCTTC. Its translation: CASSQLTGTGGDGYTF.

The CDR3 is CASEQTGNDYEQYF. DNA of the CDR3: TGTGCCAGCGAACAGACAGGGAACGATTACGAGCAGTACTTC. This chain connects TRBV25-1 to TRBJ2-7; 7 bases agree with TRBD1. This CDR3 spans 14 amino acids. Germline V lookup: CDR1 MGHDK, CDR2 SYGVNS. Germline trimming cut 8 bases from V and 4 bases from J; bases unmatched to any gene: 11.

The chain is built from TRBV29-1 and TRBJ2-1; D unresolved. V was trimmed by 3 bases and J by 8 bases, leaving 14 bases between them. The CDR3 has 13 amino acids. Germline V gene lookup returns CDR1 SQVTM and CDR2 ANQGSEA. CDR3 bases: TGCAGCGTTGATATTGCAAGCCCAGATGAGCAGTTCTTC. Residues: CSVDIASPDEQFF.

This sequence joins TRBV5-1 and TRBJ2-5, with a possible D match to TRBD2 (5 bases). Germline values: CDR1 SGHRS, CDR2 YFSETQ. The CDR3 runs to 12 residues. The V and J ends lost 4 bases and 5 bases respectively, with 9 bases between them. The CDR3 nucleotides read TGCGCCAGCAGCGTGTCGGGGGAGACCCAGTACTTC. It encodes CASSVSGETQYF. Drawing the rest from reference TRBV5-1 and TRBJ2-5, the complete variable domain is KAGVTQTPRYLIKTRGQQVTLSCSPISGHRSVSWYQQTPGQGLQFLFEYFSETQRNKGNFPGRFSGRQFSNSRSEMNVSTLELGDSALYLCASSVSGETQYFGPGTRLLVL.

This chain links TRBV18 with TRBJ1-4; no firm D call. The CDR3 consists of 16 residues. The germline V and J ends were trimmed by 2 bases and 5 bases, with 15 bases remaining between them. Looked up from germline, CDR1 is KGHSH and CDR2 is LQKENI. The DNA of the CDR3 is TGTGCCAGCTCACCAGGGAGTGGCAGAAGAAATGAAAAACTGTTTTTT. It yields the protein CASSPGSGRRNEKLFF.

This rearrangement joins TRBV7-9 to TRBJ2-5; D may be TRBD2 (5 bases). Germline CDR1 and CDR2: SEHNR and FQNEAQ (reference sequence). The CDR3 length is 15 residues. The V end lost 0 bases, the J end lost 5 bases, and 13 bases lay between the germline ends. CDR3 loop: CASSLASGTTETQYF. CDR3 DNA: TGTGCCAGCAGCTTAGCGTCGGGAACTACTGAGACCCAGTACTTC.

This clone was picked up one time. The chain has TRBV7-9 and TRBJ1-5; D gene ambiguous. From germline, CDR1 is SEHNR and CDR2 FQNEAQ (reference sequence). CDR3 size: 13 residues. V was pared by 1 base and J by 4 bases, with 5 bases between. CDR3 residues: CASSLVGNQPQHF. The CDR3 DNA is TGTGCCAGCAGCTTAGTGGGGAATCAGCCCCAGCATTTT.

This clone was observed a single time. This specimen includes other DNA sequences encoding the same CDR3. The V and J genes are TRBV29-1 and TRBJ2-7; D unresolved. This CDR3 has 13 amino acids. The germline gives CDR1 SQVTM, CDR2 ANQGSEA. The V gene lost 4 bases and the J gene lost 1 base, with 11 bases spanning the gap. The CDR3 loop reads CSVVSGKSYEQYF. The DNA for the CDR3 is TGCAGCGTTGTCTCCGGCAAATCCTACGAGCAGTACTTC.

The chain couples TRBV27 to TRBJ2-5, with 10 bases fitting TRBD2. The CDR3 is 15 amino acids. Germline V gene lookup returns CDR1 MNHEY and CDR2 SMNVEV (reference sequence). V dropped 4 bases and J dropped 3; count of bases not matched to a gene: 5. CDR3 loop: CASSSWTSGKETQYF. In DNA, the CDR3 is TGTGCCAGCAGTTCCTGGACTAGCGGCAAAGAGACCCAGTACTTC.

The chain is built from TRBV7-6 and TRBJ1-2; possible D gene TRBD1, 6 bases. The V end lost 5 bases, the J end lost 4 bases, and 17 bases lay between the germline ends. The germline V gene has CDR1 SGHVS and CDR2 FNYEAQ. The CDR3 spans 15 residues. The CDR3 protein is CASSPQPGTPYGYTF. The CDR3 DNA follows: TGTGCCAGCAGCCCCCAGCCCGGGACACCCTATGGCTACACCTTC. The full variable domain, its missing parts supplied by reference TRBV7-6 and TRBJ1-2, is GAGVSQSPRYKVTKRGQDVALRCDPISGHVSLYWYRQALGQGPEFLTYFNYEAQQDKSGLPNDRFSAERPEGSISTLTIQRTEQRDSAMYRCASSPQPGTPYGYTFGSGTRLTVV.

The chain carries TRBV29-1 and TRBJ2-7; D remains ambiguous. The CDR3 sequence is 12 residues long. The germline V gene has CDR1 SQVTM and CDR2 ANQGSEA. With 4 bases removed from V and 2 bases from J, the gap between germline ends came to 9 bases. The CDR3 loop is CSVGKDPYEQYF. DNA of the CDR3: TGCAGCGTTGGTAAGGACCCCTACGAGCAGTACTTC.

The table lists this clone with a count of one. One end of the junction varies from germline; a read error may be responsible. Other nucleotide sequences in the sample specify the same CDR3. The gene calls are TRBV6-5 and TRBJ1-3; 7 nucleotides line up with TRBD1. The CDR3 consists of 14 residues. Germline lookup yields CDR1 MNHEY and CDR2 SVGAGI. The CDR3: CASSYSTGGNTIYF. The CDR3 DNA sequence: TGTGCCAGCAGCTACTCGACAGGGGGAAACACCATATATTTT.

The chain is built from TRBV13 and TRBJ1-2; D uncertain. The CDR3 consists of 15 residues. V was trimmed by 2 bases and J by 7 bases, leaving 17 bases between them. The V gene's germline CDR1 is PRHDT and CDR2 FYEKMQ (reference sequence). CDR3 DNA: TGTGCCAGCAGCTTATCTCCAAGGGTGGAGGGTGGCTACACCTTC. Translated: CASSLSPRVEGGYTF.

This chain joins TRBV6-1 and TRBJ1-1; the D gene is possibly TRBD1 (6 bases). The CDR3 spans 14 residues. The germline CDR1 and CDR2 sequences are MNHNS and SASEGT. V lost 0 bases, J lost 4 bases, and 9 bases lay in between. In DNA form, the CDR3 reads TGTGCCAGCAGTGAAGCGTTGGACAGCACTGAAGCTTTCTTT. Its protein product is CASSEALDSTEAFF.